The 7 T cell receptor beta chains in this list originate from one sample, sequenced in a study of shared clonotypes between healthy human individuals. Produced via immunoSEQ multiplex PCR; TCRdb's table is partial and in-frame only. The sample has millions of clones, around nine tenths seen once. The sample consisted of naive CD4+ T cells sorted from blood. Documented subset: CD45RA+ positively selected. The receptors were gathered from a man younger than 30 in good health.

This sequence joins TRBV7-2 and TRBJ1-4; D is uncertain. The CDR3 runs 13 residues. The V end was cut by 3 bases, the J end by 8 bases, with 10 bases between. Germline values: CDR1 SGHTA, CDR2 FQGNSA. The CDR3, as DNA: TGTGCCAGCAGCTTTTTATTGGGCGAAAAACTGTTTTTT. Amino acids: CASSFLLGEKLFF.

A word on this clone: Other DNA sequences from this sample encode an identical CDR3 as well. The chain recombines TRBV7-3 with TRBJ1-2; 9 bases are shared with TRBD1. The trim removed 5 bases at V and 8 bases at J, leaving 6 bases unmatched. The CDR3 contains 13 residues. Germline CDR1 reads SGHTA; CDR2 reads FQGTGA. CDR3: CASSPGQGGGYTF. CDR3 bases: TGTGCCAGCAGCCCGGGACAGGGCGGAGGCTACACCTTC.

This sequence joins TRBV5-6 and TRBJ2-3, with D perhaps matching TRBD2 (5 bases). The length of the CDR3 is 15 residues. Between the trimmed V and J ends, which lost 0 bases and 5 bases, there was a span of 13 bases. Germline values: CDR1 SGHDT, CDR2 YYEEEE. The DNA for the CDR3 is TGTGCCAGCAGCTTGGCCGCCCGGGGTGGAGATACGCAGTATTTT. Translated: CASSLAARGGDTQYF.

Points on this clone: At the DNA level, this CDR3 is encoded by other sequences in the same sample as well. The CDR3 protein is CASSPDSYEQYF. DNA of the CDR3: TGTGCCAGCTCACCCGACTCCTACGAGCAGTACTTC. The chain links TRBV18 to TRBJ2-7; no clear D gene. Deletions cut 3 bases from V and 0 bases from J, with 3 bases between. CDR1 is KGHSH, CDR2 LQKENI, per germline. CDR3 length: 12 amino acids.

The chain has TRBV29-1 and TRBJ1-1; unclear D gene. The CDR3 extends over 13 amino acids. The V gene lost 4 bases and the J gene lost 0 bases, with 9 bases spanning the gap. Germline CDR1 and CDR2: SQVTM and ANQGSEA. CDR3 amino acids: CSVVTAMNTEAFF. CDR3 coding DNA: TGCAGCGTTGTTACAGCCATGAACACTGAAGCTTTCTTT.

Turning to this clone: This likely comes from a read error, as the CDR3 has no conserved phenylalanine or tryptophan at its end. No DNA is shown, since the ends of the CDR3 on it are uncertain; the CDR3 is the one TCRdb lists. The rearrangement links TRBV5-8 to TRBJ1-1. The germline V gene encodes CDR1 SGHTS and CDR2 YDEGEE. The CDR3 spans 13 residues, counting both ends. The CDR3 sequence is CASSFNAGDSVRS.

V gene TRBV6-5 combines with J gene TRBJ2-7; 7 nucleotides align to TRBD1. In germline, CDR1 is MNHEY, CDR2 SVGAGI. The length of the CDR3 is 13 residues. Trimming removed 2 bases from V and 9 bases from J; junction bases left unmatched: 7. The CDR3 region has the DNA TGTGCCAGCAGTTACACCCCCCAGGGGGTGCAGTACTTC. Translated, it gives CASSYTPQGVQYF.